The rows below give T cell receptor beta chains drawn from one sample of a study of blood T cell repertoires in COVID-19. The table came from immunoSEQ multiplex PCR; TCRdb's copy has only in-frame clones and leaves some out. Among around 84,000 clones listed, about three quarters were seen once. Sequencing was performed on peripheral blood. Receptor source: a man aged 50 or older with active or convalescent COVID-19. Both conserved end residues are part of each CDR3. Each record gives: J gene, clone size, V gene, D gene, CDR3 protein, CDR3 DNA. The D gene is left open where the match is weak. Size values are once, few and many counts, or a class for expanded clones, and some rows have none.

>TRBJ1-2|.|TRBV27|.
CASSLDNRGYTF
TGTGCCAGCAGTTTAGACAATCGTGGCTACACCTTC
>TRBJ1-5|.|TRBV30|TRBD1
CAWSVQGDQPQHF
TGTGCCTGGAGTGTTCAGGGGGATCAGCCCCAGCATTTT
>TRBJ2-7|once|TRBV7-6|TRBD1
CASSWRTGVGEQYF
TGTGCCAGCAGCTGGAGGACAGGGGTGGGCGAGCAGTACTTC
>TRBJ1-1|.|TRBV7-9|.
CASSSQGEAFF
TGTGCCAGCAGCTCTCAGGGGGAAGCTTTCTTT
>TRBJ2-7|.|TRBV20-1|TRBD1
CSASAGGYEYEQYF
TGCAGTGCTAGTGCAGGGGGCTATGAGTACGAGCAGTACTTC
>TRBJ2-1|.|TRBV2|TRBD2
CASSGEGGQGYNEQFF
TGTGCCAGCAGTGGGGAGGGAGGTCAAGGCTACAATGAGCAGTTCTTC
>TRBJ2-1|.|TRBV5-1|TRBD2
CASSLYSGAPSTNEQFF
TGCGCCAGCAGCTTGTATAGCGGGGCCCCCTCAACCAATGAGCAGTTCTTC
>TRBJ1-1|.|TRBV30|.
CAWTPLSGGMNTEAFF
TGTGCCTGGACTCCCCTCAGCGGGGGAATGAACACTGAAGCTTTCTTT
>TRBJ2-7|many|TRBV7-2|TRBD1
CASSSEGAGEQYF
TGTGCCAGCAGCTCCGAGGGGGCTGGCGAGCAGTACTTC
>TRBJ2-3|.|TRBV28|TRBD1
CASSYRGSDTQYF
TGTGCCAGCAGTTACAGGGGCTCAGATACGCAGTATTTT
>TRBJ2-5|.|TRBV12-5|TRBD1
CASGLGTGDGRQETQYF
TGTGCTAGTGGTTTGGGGACAGGGGACGGGAGGCAAGAGACCCAGTACTTC
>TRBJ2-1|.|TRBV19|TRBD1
CASSRAGTGNNEQFF
TGTGCCAGTAGTCGAGCCGGGACAGGGAACAATGAGCAGTTCTTC
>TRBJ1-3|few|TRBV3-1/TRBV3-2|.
CASSPTEKGDSGNTIYF
TGTGCCAGCAGCCCCACAGAAAAGGGGGATAGTGGAAACACCATATATTTT
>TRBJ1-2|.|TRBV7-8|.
CASSLVVGYGYTF
TGTGCCAGCAGCTTAGTCGTCGGGTATGGCTACACCTTC
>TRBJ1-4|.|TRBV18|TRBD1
CASSPPGQPNEKLFF
TGTGCCAGCTCACCACCGGGACAGCCTAATGAAAAACTGTTTTTT
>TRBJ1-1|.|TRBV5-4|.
CASSLGQLETEAFF
TGTGCCAGCAGCTTGGGGCAACTAGAGACTGAAGCTTTCTTT
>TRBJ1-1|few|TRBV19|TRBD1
CASSMAGGREAFF
TGTGCCAGTAGTATGGCAGGGGGGCGTGAAGCTTTCTTT
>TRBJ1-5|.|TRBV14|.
CASSPGGSTPQHF
TGTGCCAGCAGCCCGGGAGGTAGCACGCCCCAGCATTTT
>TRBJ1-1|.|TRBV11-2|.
CASSLETGYEAFF
TGTGCCAGCAGCTTAGAAACAGGATATGAAGCTTTCTTT
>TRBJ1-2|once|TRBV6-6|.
CASPLRGSYGYTF
TGTGCCAGTCCACTCAGGGGCAGCTATGGCTACACCTTC
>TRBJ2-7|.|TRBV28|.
CASSPGGQTYEQYF
TGTGCCAGCAGCCCCGGGGGACAGACCTACGAGCAGTACTTC
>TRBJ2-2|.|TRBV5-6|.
CAFNRHRGNTGELFF
TGTGCCTTCAACCGTCATCGGGGGAACACCGGGGAGCTGTTTTTT
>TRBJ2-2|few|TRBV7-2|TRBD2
CASSPRHGSGGTGELFF
TGTGCCAGCAGCCCTAGACACGGGTCGGGGGGCACCGGGGAGCTGTTTTTT
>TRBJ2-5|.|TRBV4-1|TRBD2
CASSQERLAGDETQYF
TGCGCCAGCAGCCAAGAAAGGCTAGCGGGGGATGAGACCCAGTACTTC
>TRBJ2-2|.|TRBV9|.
CASNRGAGYTGELFF
TGTGCCAGCAACCGGGGGGCCGGTTACACCGGGGAGCTGTTTTTT
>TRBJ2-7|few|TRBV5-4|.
CASSPQGGFYEQYF
TGTGCCAGCAGCCCCCAGGGGGGATTCTACGAGCAGTACTTC
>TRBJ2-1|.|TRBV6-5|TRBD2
CASSYVAGGSNEQFF
TGTGCCAGCAGTTATGTAGCGGGGGGGAGCAATGAGCAGTTCTTC
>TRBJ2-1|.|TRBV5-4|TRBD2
CASSLPGGTYNEQFF
TGTGCCAGCAGCTTGCCGGGGGGGACGTACAATGAGCAGTTCTTC
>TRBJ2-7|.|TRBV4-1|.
CASSPTPGTSVPYEQYF
TGCGCCAGCAGCCCGACACCGGGGACATCGGTTCCCTACGAGCAGTACTTC
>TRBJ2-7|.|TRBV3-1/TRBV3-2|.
CASSQGDWKKVKQYF
TGTGCCAGCAGCCAAGGGGACTGGAAAAAGGTCAAGCAGTACTTC
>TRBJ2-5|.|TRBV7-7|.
CASSPTRVLEGTQYF
TGTGCTAGCAGCCCTACCCGAGTGCTAGAGGGGACCCAGTACTTC
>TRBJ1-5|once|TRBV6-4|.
CAIQPQHF
TGTGCAATACAGCCCCAGCATTTT
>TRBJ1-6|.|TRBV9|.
CASSVAKRGGSPLHF
TGTGCCAGCAGCGTAGCTAAAAGGGGCGGTTCACCCCTCCACTTT
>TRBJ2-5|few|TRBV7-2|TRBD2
CASSWPIAGGKERAQYF
TGTGCCAGCAGCTGGCCGATAGCGGGGGGAAAAGAGAGGGCCCAGTACTTC
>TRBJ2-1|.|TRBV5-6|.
CASSPEVHEQFF
TGTGCCAGCAGCCCGGAGGTGCATGAGCAGTTCTTC
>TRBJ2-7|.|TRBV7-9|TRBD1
CASSFPTPGQPYEQYF
TGTGCCAGCAGCTTCCCTACGCCGGGACAGCCATACGAGCAGTACTTC
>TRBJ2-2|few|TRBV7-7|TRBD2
CASSPGGGATGELFF
TGTGCTAGCAGCCCGGGGGGGGGCGCGACCGGGGAGCTGTTTTTT
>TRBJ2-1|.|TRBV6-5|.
CASSTPFRPGNEQFF
TGTGCCAGCAGTACCCCTTTCCGTCCAGGGAATGAGCAGTTCTTC
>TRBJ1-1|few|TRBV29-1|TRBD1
CSALRQGEAFF
TGCAGCGCTTTGCGACAGGGGGAAGCTTTCTTT
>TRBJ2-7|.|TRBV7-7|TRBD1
CASSLGLGQSYEQYF
TGTGCCAGCAGCTTAGGTCTGGGACAGAGCTACGAGCAGTACTTC
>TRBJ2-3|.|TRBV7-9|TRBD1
CASSLAGQGTDTQYF
TGTGCCAGCAGCTTGGCGGGACAGGGCACAGATACGCAGTATTTT
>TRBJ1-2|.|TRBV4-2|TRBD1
CASSQGASGPKGADYGYTF
TGTGCCAGCAGCCAAGGAGCCTCGGGGCCCAAGGGGGCGGACTATGGCTACACCTTC
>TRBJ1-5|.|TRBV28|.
CASSFSGLSLPQHF
TGTGCCAGCAGTTTTAGTGGTCTTTCTCTGCCCCAGCATTTT
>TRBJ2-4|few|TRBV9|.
CASSAATGDGPKNIQYF
TGTGCCAGCAGCGCCGCAACGGGGGACGGGCCCAAAAACATTCAGTACTTC
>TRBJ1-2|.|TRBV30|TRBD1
CAWTLTGGPYGYTF
TGTGCCTGGACCTTGACAGGGGGCCCCTATGGCTACACCTTC